The 2 T cell receptor beta chains given below trace back to one sample, sequenced in a study of cytomegalovirus exposure and HLA in healthy donors. Primers: 60 Vbeta forward and 13 Jbeta reverse. TCRdb's copy holds only in-frame clones and misses some; the assay was immunoSEQ multiplex PCR. The sample records around 86,000 clones, over 65% being singletons. Sequenced material: PBMCs. The source is a man aged 50-59 years in good health and CMV-seropositive.

The genes are TRBV5-4 and TRBJ1-2; D gene ambiguous. The CDR3 extends over 12 amino acids. Germline V gene sequence: CDR1 SGHNT, CDR2 YYREEE (reference sequence). The V gene lost 4 bases and the J gene lost 11 bases, with 15 bases spanning the gap. The CDR3 DNA follows: TGTGCCAGCAGCGTCCTTACTGAGAGTTACACCTTC. Translating it yields CASSVLTESYTF.

The chain uses TRBV5-1 and TRBJ2-3; 9 bases map to TRBD2. The CDR3 is 14 amino acids. Germline-derived CDR1 and CDR2 are SGHRS and YFSETQ. After removal of 4 bases from V and 3 bases from J, the junction contained 3 bases not matched to a gene. CDR3 coding DNA: TGCGCCAGCAGCGTTAGCGGGAGTACAGATACGCAGTATTTT. Amino acid sequence: CASSVSGSTDTQYF.